A selection of T cell receptor beta chains follows, all from one sample in a study of radiotherapy plus CTLA-4 blockade in lung cancer. The data were produced by immunoSEQ multiplex PCR, yet TCRdb's version contains in-frame clones alone and is incomplete. The repertoire holds about 78,000 clones, with around 86% as singletons. Material: peripheral blood, obtained from a patient treated with radiotherapy plus ipilimumab. These receptors all stem from a human donor with non-small cell lung cancer who had stable disease on radiotherapy plus ipilimumab. Each CDR3 is given with its conserved first and last residue. The D gene is left open where the match is weak. The size field is filled for only some rows; it gives once, few, many or a size class.

j_call,v_call,clone_size,d_call,cdr3_nt,cdr3_aa
TRBJ2-7,TRBV7-9,NA,NA,TGTGCCAGCAGCCACAGCGGACAGTCACCCTCCTACGAGCAGTACTTC,CASSHSGQSPSYEQYF
TRBJ2-5,TRBV9,NA,TRBD2,TGTGCCAGCAGCGACGGACTAGCGGGAAGAGAGACCCAGTACTTC,CASSDGLAGRETQYF
TRBJ2-2,TRBV19,few,NA,TGTGCCAGTAGTAGTCGGGGGACCGGGGAGCTGTTTTTT,CASSSRGTGELFF
TRBJ1-1,TRBV27,NA,NA,TGTGCCAGCAGCCGGGAGCGGATGAACACTGAAGCTTTCTTT,CASSRERMNTEAFF
TRBJ2-3,TRBV5-5,NA,TRBD2,TGTGCCAGCAGCTCCGGGACTAGGAGCACAGATACGCAGTATTTT,CASSSGTRSTDTQYF
TRBJ2-2,TRBV6-5,NA,NA,TGTGCCAGCAGTTACGGGCTAGGACACAACACCGGGGAGCTGTTTTTT,CASSYGLGHNTGELFF
TRBJ2-7,TRBV6-1,NA,NA,TGTGCCAGCAGTCGGAGCGGGTCCTACGAGCAGTACTTC,CASSRSGSYEQYF
TRBJ2-2,TRBV11-3,NA,NA,TGTGCCAGCAGCGGCCGAAGGACCGGGGAGCTGTTTTTT,CASSGRRTGELFF
TRBJ1-5,TRBV7-9,NA,NA,TGTGCCAGCAGCCCTGCGGGAGGCGGGAGACAGCCCCAGCATTTT,CASSPAGGGRQPQHF
TRBJ1-4,TRBV27,NA,TRBD1,TGTGCCAGCAGAGACCAGGGGGCGGGCAATGAAAAAAAACTGTTTTTT,CASRDQGAGNEKKLFF
TRBJ2-5,TRBV7-2,once,NA,TGTGCCAGCAGCTCCACCAGCGGGACCCAGTACTTC,CASSSTSGTQYF
TRBJ2-5,TRBV11-2,NA,TRBD2,TGTGCCAGCAGCCCCCGGGGTGGCGGGGGGGAAGTGACCCAGTACTTC,CASSPRGGGGEVTQYF
TRBJ2-7,TRBV18,NA,TRBD1,TGTGCCAGCTCACCACGACAGGGGGTCGAGCAGTACTTC,CASSPRQGVEQYF
TRBJ1-1,TRBV5-5,few,NA,TGTGCCAGCAGCCCCCTTCGGGCGGGCGGCACTGAAGCTTTCTTT,CASSPLRAGGTEAFF
TRBJ1-6,TRBV6-1,NA,TRBD1,TGTGCCAGCAGTGAGACAGGGACGAGCTCCTATAATTCACCCCTCCACTTT,CASSETGTSSYNSPLHF
TRBJ2-6,TRBV7-3,NA,NA,TGTGCCGGCAGTCCTGGACCGCCCTCTGGGGCCAACGTCCTGACTTTC,CAGSPGPPSGANVLTF
TRBJ1-5,TRBV2,NA,NA,TGTGCCAGCAGGGTACAGGGCGGGAACAATCAGCCCCAGCATTTT,CASRVQGGNNQPQHF
TRBJ2-7,TRBV6-1,NA,TRBD2,TGTGCCAGCAGTTCCTGGGGGCGGGAGGCCTACGAGCAGTACTTC,CASSSWGREAYEQYF
TRBJ1-1,TRBV6-1,NA,NA,TGTGCCAGCAGTGACCTCCGCCTGCGAGAAGCTTTCTTT,CASSDLRLREAFF
TRBJ2-1,TRBV5-1,few,TRBD2,TGCGCCAGCAGCTTGGGGTCTGGGACTAGCGTCAATGAGCAGTTCTTC,CASSLGSGTSVNEQFF
TRBJ1-4,TRBV5-1,NA,NA,TGCGCCAGCAGCTTTGTCGCGGTCTCTGCAACTAATGAAAAACTGTTTTTT,CASSFVAVSATNEKLFF
TRBJ1-1,TRBV28,NA,NA,TGTGCCAGCAGTCTATTACCGCATAGTGGAATCTTT,CASSLLPHSGIF
TRBJ1-1,TRBV25-1,once,NA,TGTGCCAGCAGTGAATATCAGGGAGTCGCCGAAGCTTTCTTT,CASSEYQGVAEAFF
TRBJ2-3,TRBV9,NA,TRBD1,TGTGCCAGCAGCTTAGACAGGGGAAGAACAGATACGCAGTATTTT,CASSLDRGRTDTQYF
TRBJ1-1,TRBV27,NA,TRBD1,TGTGCCAGCAGAAGCCCCAGGGGGACGGGCACTGAAGCTTTCTTT,CASRSPRGTGTEAFF
TRBJ2-3,TRBV4-1,NA,TRBD2,TGCGCCAGCAGCCAAGAAGGGCTAGCGGGGGGACTAAGCACAGATACGCAGTATTTT,CASSQEGLAGGLSTDTQYF
TRBJ2-7,TRBV6-1,NA,TRBD1,TGTGCCAGCAACGGTGGGACAGGAGCCTACGAGCAGTACTTC,CASNGGTGAYEQYF
TRBJ1-5,TRBV28,NA,NA,TGTGCCAGCAGTTTCGTCATTCGAGGACAGCCCCAGCATTTT,CASSFVIRGQPQHF
TRBJ2-5,TRBV2,NA,NA,TGTGCCAGCAGCGAGGGGATAGTAGAGACCCAGTACTTC,CASSEGIVETQYF
TRBJ2-3,TRBV11-2,NA,NA,TGTGCCAGCAGTTCCCGGGGAGGAAGCACAGATACGCAGTATTTT,CASSSRGGSTDTQYF
TRBJ2-7,TRBV5-5,NA,TRBD2,TGTGCCAGCAGCTTGGGACTAGCGATTTCTTACGAGCAGTACTTC,CASSLGLAISYEQYF